Below, 25 T cell receptor beta chains from the same sample are listed, as sequenced in a study of blood T cell repertoires in COVID-19 (dated by TCRdb to 2019 to 2021). Library preparation used the immunoSEQ multiplex PCR assay. This immuneACCESS table, as held by TCRdb, lists in-frame sequences with V and J called but not all clones. Of the missing ones, under half trace to an unresolved V gene in checked studies; the others have no known cause. The table for this sample lists approximately 69,000 clones; nearly 85% of them were counted only once. Of the sample, approximately 1.7% is held by the ten largest clones. Material: peripheral blood. These receptor sequences come from a woman in her fifties or sixties with acute or convalescent COVID-19.

The chain has TRBV28 and TRBJ1-2; a possible D gene is TRBD1 (5 bases). This CDR3 is built from 16 residues. Germline V gene data show CDR1 as MDHEN and CDR2 as SYDVKM. Trimming cost V 1 base and J 4 bases, with 16 bases left between them. The CDR3 region has the DNA TGTGCCAGCAGTTTATACACAGCCGGGGGGACCTATGGCTACACCTTC. Translating it yields CASSLYTAGGTYGYTF.

This chain uses TRBV27 with TRBJ1-2; D unclear. CDR1 and CDR2 from the germline V gene are MNHEY and SMNVEV (reference sequence). The CDR3 is 13 amino acids. Trimming cost V 5 bases and J 0 bases, with 7 bases left between them. The chain's CDR3 is CASSSRPNYGYTF. The CDR3 DNA is TGTGCCAGCAGTAGCAGGCCTAACTATGGCTACACCTTC.

This rearrangement joins TRBV18 to TRBJ1-1; 7 positions agree with TRBD1. Trimming at V came to 1 base and at J to 2 bases, leaving 7 bases not matched to a gene. CDR3 length: 16 residues. Looked up from germline, CDR1 is KGHSH and CDR2 is LQKENI. The CDR3 nucleotides read TGTGCCAGCTCACCACAATTAACAGGGGATAACACTGAAGCTTTCTTT. Protein product: CASSPQLTGDNTEAFF.

V and J are TRBV9 and TRBJ2-3, with TRBD2 matching over 10 bases. The CDR3 spans 16 residues. The V and J ends lost 0 bases and 8 bases, in that order; junction bases with no gene match: 9. Per germline, CDR1 SGDLS and CDR2 YYNGEE. In nucleotides, the CDR3 is TGTGCCAGCAGCGTAGGAAGCGGGAGGGTTGAAGCTACGCAGTATTTT. This gives the protein CASSVGSGRVEATQYF.

This chain uses TRBV5-4 with TRBJ2-5; no clear D. The CDR3 contains 14 residues. With 4 bases removed from V and 5 bases from J, the gap between germline ends came to 15 bases. Germline V gene sequence: CDR1 SGHNT, CDR2 YYREEE (reference sequence). CDR3 sequence reads: CASSTMSIGETQYF. The CDR3 coding sequence is TGTGCCAGCAGCACCATGTCCATCGGGGAGACCCAGTACTTC.

This rearrangement joins TRBV12-5 to TRBJ1-1, with 7 bases lining up with TRBD1. The CDR3 extends over 15 amino acids. Unmatched junction bases numbered 11, after V lost 9 bases and J lost 1 base. In germline, CDR1 is LGHNT, CDR2 FRNRAP. This chain's CDR3 is CASMIGGPSNTEAFF. The CDR3 DNA is TGTGCTAGCATGATAGGGGGCCCGTCGAACACTGAAGCTTTCTTT.

The chain combines TRBV30 with TRBJ1-5; D might be TRBD1 (6 bases). Germline values: CDR1 GTSNPN, CDR2 SVGIG (reference sequence). V gave up 3 bases and J gave up 5 bases, with 14 bases separating them. The CDR3 totals 14 residues. This CDR3 is CAWSTGTLDQPQHF. As DNA, the CDR3 is TGTGCCTGGAGCACCGGGACACTTGATCAGCCCCAGCATTTT.

DNA of the CDR3: TGTGCCAGCAGCTTGGACAGCGGGGGCCACAATGAGCAGTTCTTC. Translated, it gives CASSLDSGGHNEQFF. This chain joins TRBV5-4 and TRBJ2-1; TRBD2 agrees at 8 bases. This CDR3 has 15 residues. The J segment lost 5 bases and the V segment lost 0 bases, leaving 4 bases of the junction unmatched. In germline, CDR1 is SGHNT, CDR2 YYREEE (reference sequence).

The rearrangement uses TRBV7-2 and TRBJ2-7; D is perhaps TRBD2 (7 bases). V gave up 5 bases and J gave up 3 bases, with 14 bases separating them. CDR1 is SGHTA, CDR2 FQGNSA, per germline. The CDR3 spans 14 residues. The CDR3 reads CASSQQGGGYEQYF. The DNA of the CDR3 is TGTGCCAGCAGCCAACAGGGAGGGGGCTACGAGCAGTACTTC.

This chain joins TRBV9 and TRBJ1-1; D ambiguous. V lost 4 bases, J lost 1 base, and 14 bases lay in between. CDR1 is SGDLS and CDR2 is YYNGEE in the germline V gene. CDR3 length equals 15 residues. For the CDR3, the DNA is TGTGCCAGCAGCCCGCGGGCGGGTGGGAACACTGAAGCTTTCTTT. This encodes CASSPRAGGNTEAFF.

The chain recombines TRBV11-2 with TRBJ1-6; 7 bases fit TRBD1. Germline CDR1 and CDR2: SGHAT and FQNNGV. Trimming at V came to 6 bases and at J to 0 bases, leaving 5 bases not matched to a gene. The CDR3 contains 16 residues. Here the CDR3 DNA reads TGTGCCAGCAGACTGACAGGGAGCTCCTATAATTCACCCCTCCACTTT. Its protein product is CASRLTGSSYNSPLHF.

The genes are TRBV27 and TRBJ2-1; TRBD2 agrees at 13 bases. V lost 2 bases and J lost 0; bases outside the gene matches: 10. CDR1 is MNHEY and CDR2 is SMNVEV in the germline V gene (reference sequence). The CDR3 is 20 residues long. The CDR3 here is CASSLPRLAGGLGSYNEQFF. Here the CDR3 DNA reads TGTGCCAGCAGTTTACCACGACTAGCGGGGGGCCTAGGCTCCTACAATGAGCAGTTCTTC.

This clone was seen only once. The V call is TRBV5-1, the J call TRBJ2-3; D remains unclear. V was clipped by 2 bases and J by 2 bases, with 9 bases between them. CDR1 and CDR2 (germline): SGHRS, YFSETQ. This CDR3 region has 14 residues. Here the CDR3 reads CASSFETLTDTQYF. CDR3 sequence (DNA): TGCGCCAGCAGCTTTGAAACTCTCACAGATACGCAGTATTTT.

The chain carries TRBV11-2 and TRBJ2-1; 7 nucleotides agree with TRBD2. The V gene's germline CDR1 is SGHAT and CDR2 FQNNGV. Losses at the gene ends were 5 bases for V and 10 bases for J; bases not matched to a gene: 14. The CDR3 has 15 amino acids. CDR3 coding DNA: TGTGCCAGCAGCACCGGACTAGTCAACATTTTAGAGCAGTTCTTC. Translating gives CASSTGLVNILEQFF.

J is TRBJ1-3 and V is TRBV10-3, with D unclear. Germline V gives CDR1 ENHRY, CDR2 SYGVKD. CDR3 length equals 12 residues. V lost 8 bases, J lost 6 bases, and 11 bases lay in between. The CDR3 nucleotides read TGTGCCATCTCGTCGGAGGCAAACACCATATATTTT. Translated, it gives CAISSEANTIYF.

V usage is TRBV27 and J usage is TRBJ2-7; TRBD2 might be the D (7 bases). This CDR3 is 16 amino acids long. Germline V gene lookup returns CDR1 MNHEY and CDR2 SMNVEV (reference sequence). Trimming pared 5 bases from V and 6 bases from J, leaving 23 bases between. The CDR3 nucleotides are TGTGCCAGCAGTCCCCCCCGGGGGCGGGAGTTTGGCGAGCAGTACTTC. Amino acids: CASSPPRGREFGEQYF.

V is TRBV5-1 and J is TRBJ2-1; a weak D match, TRBD1 (5 bases). The CDR3 is 14 residues long. The V gene lost 0 bases and the J gene lost 2 bases, with 6 bases spanning the gap. Germline assignment: CDR1 SGHRS and CDR2 YFSETQ. The chain's CDR3 is CASSLGTTYNEQFF. In DNA, the CDR3 is TGCGCCAGCAGCTTGGGGACAACCTACAATGAGCAGTTCTTC.

The chain employs TRBV28 and TRBJ2-4; a possible D gene is TRBD2 (6 bases). The CDR3 runs to 14 residues. Deletions cut 10 bases from V and 2 bases from J, with 15 bases between. The germline gives CDR1 MDHEN, CDR2 SYDVKM. The chain's CDR3 is CATRVGGTKNIQYF. The CDR3, as DNA: TGTGCCACTAGGGTGGGAGGCACCAAAAACATTCAGTACTTC.

J is TRBJ1-2 and V is TRBV2; possibly TRBD1 for D (6 bases). Germline-derived CDR1 and CDR2 are SNHLY and FYNNEI. This CDR3 region has 14 residues. Trimming stripped 2 bases from V and 5 bases from J, with 12 bases between. CDR3 sequence reads: CASSEWDKGYGYTF. For the CDR3, the DNA is TGTGCCAGCAGTGAATGGGACAAAGGATATGGCTACACCTTC.

The V gene is TRBV5-4, the J gene TRBJ2-1, with 10 bases aligning to TRBD2. This CDR3 comprises 16 residues. CDR1 and CDR2 (germline): SGHNT, YYREEE (reference sequence). V shed 4 bases and J 2 bases; nucleotides not matched to a gene: 6. The CDR3 spells CASSLSGGNPYNEQFF. The DNA of the CDR3 is TGTGCCAGCAGCCTTAGCGGGGGGAACCCCTACAATGAGCAGTTCTTC.

This clone has more than one count but fewer than ten. The chain joins TRBV2 to TRBJ1-5; a weak D match, TRBD1 (6 bases). CDR3 length: 14 amino acids. Germline V gene sequence: CDR1 SNHLY, CDR2 FYNNEI. The V and J ends lost 2 bases and 5 bases respectively, with 10 bases between them. The chain's CDR3 is CASSEQQGYQPQHF. The CDR3 nucleotides are TGTGCCAGCAGTGAACAGCAGGGGTATCAGCCCCAGCATTTT.

This chain uses TRBV5-1 with TRBJ1-1; D possibly corresponds to TRBD1 (5 bases). Germline CDR1 SGHRS, CDR2 YFSETQ. The V and J ends lost 4 bases and 3 bases respectively, with 10 bases between them. The CDR3 is 13 residues long. The CDR3 nucleotides are TGCGCCAGCAGCCCCGGGACTGACACTGAAGCTTTCTTT. Translating gives CASSPGTDTEAFF.

The rearrangement joins TRBV12-3 or TRBV12-4 to TRBJ1-5, with no clear D. The CDR3 is 13 amino acids. Trimming took off 3 bases at V and 1 base at J, with 4 bases between the two ends. The CDR3 DNA sequence: TGTGCCAGCAGTTTCGGGAGCAATCAGCCCCAGCATTTT. Its protein product is CASSFGSNQPQHF.

CDR3 in amino acids: CASSPLSSGLGQPQHF. The CDR3, as DNA: TGTGCCAGCAGTCCCCTATCGTCAGGACTCGGTCAGCCCCAGCATTTT. This sequence joins TRBV28 and TRBJ1-5; D gene uncertain. CDR1 is MDHEN, CDR2 SYDVKM, per germline. This CDR3 has 16 residues. Trimming left V 5 bases short and J 6 bases short, with 20 bases between.

The chain links TRBV28 to TRBJ1-2; D unresolved. Germline V CDR1 and CDR2: MDHEN, SYDVKM. Trimming removed 4 bases at V and 4 bases at J, with 10 bases between. The CDR3 sequence is 13 residues long. This CDR3 is CASSYSGFYGYTF. The CDR3 DNA is TGTGCCAGCAGTTACTCGGGGTTCTATGGCTACACCTTC.